A selection of T cell receptor beta chains follows, all from one sample in a study of identical twins. TCRdb ran MiXCR on the 5' RACE reads and lists one entry per CDR3 protein. Among about 470,000 distinct CDR3 sequences, more than 20% were seen once, and the ten largest hold about 2.9%. These records were also assigned to another study, of T cells expressing NK-cell markers.

The sequenced sample was CD4+ T cells sorted from blood. All receptors come from a young woman in good health. Both conserved end residues are part of each CDR3. A D gene is named only where the DNA matches it firmly. Clone size is not always given. Where it is, it says once, few, many or a class for expanded clones.

>.|TRBJ1-2|.|TRBV7-9
CASSPRGYTF
TGTGCCAGCAGCCCCAGGGGCTACACCTTC
>.|TRBJ2-2|.|TRBV12-3/TRBV12-4
CASSPQLSPGELFF
TGTGCCAGCAGTCCACAGCTGTCCCCCGGGGAGCTGTTTTTT
>.|TRBJ1-2|.|TRBV10-3
CAIKSVEYYGYTF
TGTGCCATCAAGAGTGTCGAGTACTATGGCTACACCTTC
>.|TRBJ1-1|.|TRBV29-1
CSVDPRTLNTEAFF
TGCAGCGTTGACCCCAGGACCTTGAACACTGAAGCTTTCTTT
>TRBD2|TRBJ2-1|once|TRBV3-1
CARTSGCQGDEQFF
TGTGCCAGAACTAGCGGGTGTCAAGGCGATGAGCAGTTCTTC
>.|TRBJ2-7|.|TRBV20-1
CSAHQGSGTGDEQYF
TGCAGTGCTCACCAGGGGAGCGGGACGGGAGACGAGCAGTACTTC
>.|TRBJ1-5|many|TRBV12-3/TRBV12-4
CASSWGNQPQHF
TGTGCCAGCAGTTGGGGCAATCAGCCCCAGCATTTT
>TRBD2|TRBJ2-5|few|TRBV29-1
CSSASGTETQYF
TGCAGCAGTGCAAGCGGGACGGAGACCCAGTACTTC
>.|TRBJ2-1|.|TRBV6-1
CASTPNWERSEQFF
TGTGCCAGCACCCCAAACTGGGAGCGTAGTGAGCAGTTCTTC
>.|TRBJ2-5|.|TRBV5-1
CASSRAPGAEETQYF
TGCGCCAGCAGCAGGGCCCCGGGGGCCGAAGAGACCCAGTACTTC
>TRBD2|TRBJ2-5|.|TRBV5-1
CASSLGGTSGQETQYF
TGCGCCAGCAGCTTGGGAGGGACTAGCGGACAAGAGACCCAGTACTTC
>TRBD1|TRBJ1-5|.|TRBV27
CASSLGQGGSPQHF
TGTGCCAGCAGTTTAGGACAGGGCGGGTCGCCCCAGCATTTT
>.|TRBJ2-5|.|TRBV18
CASSPFSSKETQYF
TGTGCCAGCTCACCGTTCAGTAGTAAAGAGACCCAGTACTTC
>TRBD2|TRBJ2-3|few|TRBV7-9
CASSYTGGQGDTQYF
TGTGCCAGCAGCTACACGGGGGGGCAGGGAGATACGCAGTATTTT
>.|TRBJ1-6|.|TRBV7-9
CASSSGRDNSPLHF
TGTGCCAGCAGCTCGGGACGGGATAATTCACCCCTCCACTTT
>.|TRBJ2-1|few|TRBV6-1
CASSEVGMGNEQFF
TGTGCCAGCAGTGAAGTAGGAATGGGGAATGAGCAGTTCTTC
>.|TRBJ2-7|few|TRBV5-1
CASSVLGSGEQYF
TGCGCCAGCAGCGTATTGGGGTCGGGCGAGCAGTACTTC
>.|TRBJ1-1|few|TRBV7-9
CASSPRWGADTEAFF
TGTGCCAGCAGCCCCCGCTGGGGGGCGGACACTGAAGCTTTCTTT
>.|TRBJ1-2|.|TRBV12-3/TRBV12-4
CASSFLGADGYTF
TGTGCCAGCAGTTTCCTGGGAGCCGATGGCTACACCTTC
>.|TRBJ2-7|many|TRBV12-3/TRBV12-4
CASSPTWDLRNEGEQYF
TGTGCCAGCAGTCCGACTTGGGACCTACGGAACGAGGGCGAGCAGTACTTC
>.|TRBJ2-5|.|TRBV20-1
CSASISQGRETQYF
TGCAGTGCTAGTATTAGTCAGGGGAGGGAGACCCAGTACTTC
>TRBD1|TRBJ1-2|.|TRBV7-3
CASSEGQGRGYTF
TGTGCCAGCAGCGAGGGACAGGGGCGAGGCTACACCTTC
>.|TRBJ2-7|few|TRBV12-3/TRBV12-4
CASSIPGRGLSGQYF
TGTGCCAGCAGTATCCCGGGACGGGGGTTATCAGGGCAGTACTTC
>TRBD1|TRBJ2-7|.|TRBV5-1
CASAGTGIPYEQYF
TGCGCCAGTGCCGGGACAGGAATCCCCTACGAGCAGTACTTC